These T cell receptor beta chains were read from a single sample in a study of beta chain features in type 1 diabetes. Only in-frame clones appear in the TCRdb table, and some are missing; sequencing was by immunoSEQ multiplex PCR. The sample consists of around 300,000 clones, about 15% of them appearing once. Sequencing was carried out using central memory CD4+ T cells from blood. These receptor sequences come from a man aged 25 to 45 in good health. CDR3s include the opening cysteine and the closing phenylalanine or tryptophan. The D gene is left open where the match is weak. Part of the rows lack a size; the others show once, few, many or a class for expanded clones.

CDR3 protein | CDR3 DNA | J gene | clone size | D gene | V gene
CATSPARLETQYF | TGTGCCACCAGCCCAGCCCGGCTGGAGACCCAGTACTTC | TRBJ2-5 | - | - | TRBV15
CASSSRPGAGTYNSPLHF | TGTGCCAGCAGCTCACGACCTGGGGCAGGGACCTATAATTCACCCCTCCACTTT | TRBJ1-6 | - | - | TRBV5-6
CASSFSPFLNTEAFF | TGTGCCAGCAGTTTCTCTCCATTTTTGAACACTGAAGCTTTCTTT | TRBJ1-1 | few | - | TRBV27
CASSLEWDEQFF | TGTGCCAGCAGCTTAGAGTGGGACGAGCAGTTCTTC | TRBJ2-1 | - | - | TRBV7-9
CANQRSERKGDNEQFF | TGCGCCAATCAGAGGAGCGAGAGAAAGGGTGACAATGAGCAGTTCTTC | TRBJ2-1 | few | - | TRBV23-1
CASSLRLTSTDTQYF | TGTGCCAGCAGTTTAAGGCTGACTAGCACAGATACGCAGTATTTT | TRBJ2-3 | few | - | TRBV27
CASSLAGNSYNEQFF | TGTGCCAGCAGCTTGGCCGGGAACTCCTACAATGAGCAGTTCTTC | TRBJ2-1 | - | - | TRBV5-6
CASSRGPAGSQETQYF | TGCGCCAGCAGCCGGGGGCCAGCGGGGAGCCAAGAGACCCAGTACTTC | TRBJ2-5 | few | - | TRBV5-1
CANSDRANTGELFF | TGTGCCAACTCGGACAGAGCGAACACCGGGGAGCTGTTTTTT | TRBJ2-2 | few | - | TRBV7-8
CASSMDRMTEQYF | TGTGCCAGTAGTATGGACCGGATGACCGAGCAGTACTTC | TRBJ2-7 | many | - | TRBV19
CASHQKGGSQPQHF | TGTGCCAGCCACCAGAAGGGTGGGAGTCAGCCCCAGCATTTT | TRBJ1-5 | - | - | TRBV6-6
CASSLFGGGQEKLFF | TGTGCCAGCAGTTTATTCGGTGGGGGGCAGGAAAAACTGTTTTTT | TRBJ1-4 | many | - | TRBV27
CASSTGQRDTEAFF | TGTGCCAGCAGCACCGGACAGAGGGACACTGAAGCTTTCTTT | TRBJ1-1 | - | - | TRBV11-3
CASSFRGGGRTDTQYF | TGTGCCAGCAGCTTCCGCGGGGGGGGACGCACAGATACGCAGTATTTT | TRBJ2-3 | many | TRBD2 | TRBV11-2
CASSSPQGVLLTDTQYF | TGTGCCAGCAGCTCGCCCCAAGGGGTCCTTTTAACAGATACGCAGTATTTT | TRBJ2-3 | - | - | TRBV7-9
CASSEAGWPNEKLFF | TGTGCCAGCAGTGAAGCAGGTTGGCCAAATGAAAAACTGTTTTTT | TRBJ1-4 | few | - | TRBV6-1
CASTTMGQLTQETQYF | TGTGCCAGCACCACGATGGGACAGCTTACCCAAGAGACCCAGTACTTC | TRBJ2-5 | few | TRBD1 | TRBV5-8
CASSLSTTGSGSPLHF | TGTGCCAGCAGCCTAAGCACGACAGGTTCTGGCTCACCCCTCCACTTT | TRBJ1-6 | - | - | TRBV2
CASSPADSTDTQYF | TGCGCCAGCAGCCCCGCAGATAGCACAGATACGCAGTATTTT | TRBJ2-3 | many | - | TRBV5-1
CASRWWRNTEAFF | TGTGCCAGCCGATGGTGGAGGAACACTGAAGCTTTCTTT | TRBJ1-1 | - | - | TRBV6-5